The T cell receptor beta chain described here comes from a study of cytomegalovirus exposure and HLA in healthy donors. PCR was performed using 60 Vbeta and 13 Jbeta primers. Sequencing was performed with immunoSEQ multiplex PCR; in TCRdb, only in-frame clones are kept and a portion is missing. The sample consists of more than 130,000 clones, around 77% of them appearing once. The germline V gene has CDR1 SGHRS and CDR2 YFSETQ. This CDR3 has 16 amino acids. V lost 2 bases and J lost 5; bases outside the gene matches: 7. This clone has a handful of counts. Its antigen is undetermined. Study-wide results and caveats: For most TCR sequences rarity was the rule, although some public TCRs occurred in many donors. About 87% or about 30% of the time was how often most TCR beta V segments were productive, according to an earlier analysis.

The donors were healthy bone marrow donors. Sequenced material: PBMCs. This receptor was identified in a woman between 50 and 59 years old in good health and CMV-seronegative. The chain uses TRBV5-1 and TRBJ2-2; 9 nucleotides line up with TRBD2. CDR3: CASSLRLAAKTGELFF. The DNA of the CDR3 is TGCGCCAGCAGCTTACGACTAGCGGCTAAGACCGGGGAGCTGTTTTTT.